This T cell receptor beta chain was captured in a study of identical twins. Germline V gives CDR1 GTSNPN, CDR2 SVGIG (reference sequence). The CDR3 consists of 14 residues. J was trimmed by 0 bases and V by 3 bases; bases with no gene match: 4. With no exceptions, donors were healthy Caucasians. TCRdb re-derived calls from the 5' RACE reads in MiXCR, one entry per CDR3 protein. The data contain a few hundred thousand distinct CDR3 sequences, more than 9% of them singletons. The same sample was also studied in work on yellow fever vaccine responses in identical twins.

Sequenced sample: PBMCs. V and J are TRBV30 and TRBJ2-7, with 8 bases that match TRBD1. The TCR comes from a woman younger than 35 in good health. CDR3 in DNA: TGTGCCTGGAGAACTGACAGGGGCTCCTACGAGCAGTACTTC. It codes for CAWRTDRGSYEQYF.